This TCR beta chain was sequenced in a study of blood T cell repertoires in COVID-19. Overall study: Whether acute or convalescent, the COVID-19 samples came from the United States, Italy and Spain. T cells, B-cell-depleted T cells, or PBMCs provided the cDNA or gDNA that served as material.

Germline V lookup: CDR1 LGHDT, CDR2 YNNKEL (reference sequence). This CDR3 spans 16 amino acids. The V segment lost 3 bases and the J segment 5 bases; nucleotides outside the gene matches: 2. In the original workflow: Reference gene primer amplification gave nucleated cell count estimates. TCRdb's table, derived via immunoSEQ multiplex PCR, lists solely in-frame clones and lacks some. The V and J calls and clone size were taken over from that table, and D and trimming were inferred from the DNA. The sample records tens of thousands of clones, approximately 90% being singletons. One Seattle source followed patients from active infection through their disease course.

Specimen: peripheral blood. This sequence joins TRBV3-1 (or the pseudogene TRBV3-2) and TRBJ2-2; 14 bases fit TRBD2. The TCR comes from a woman aged 60-75 years with COVID-19, enrolled during active disease. This CDR3 reads CASSQGLAGVTGELFF. CDR3 nucleotides: TGTGCCAGCAGCCAGGGACTAGCGGGAGTTACCGGGGAGCTGTTTTTT.